This TCR beta chain was observed in a study of blood T cell repertoires in COVID-19. For the study at large: Specimens from acute and convalescent COVID-19 originated in the United States, Italy and Spain. T cells, B-cell-depleted T cells, or PBMCs provided the cDNA or gDNA that served as material.

The V and J ends lost 3 bases and 6 bases, in that order; junction bases with no gene match: 3. The CDR3 extends over 14 amino acids. Germline V gives CDR1 SGHNT, CDR2 YYREEE (reference sequence). In the authors' methods: Reference gene primer amplification gave nucleated cell count estimates. The assay was immunoSEQ multiplex PCR, and TCRdb's table has in-frame clones only and misses some. V, J and clone size were drawn from that table, and D and trimming were deduced from the DNA. The table includes fewer than 250,000 clones, less than 90% detected once. V usage is TRBV5-4 and J usage is TRBJ1-4, with 9 bases identical to TRBD1. The TCR originated in a man in his thirties or forties with acute or convalescent COVID-19. The sample was peripheral blood. The CDR3 bases are TGTGCCAGCAGCTACCGGGACAGGGATGAAAAACTGTTTTTT. Amino acids: CASSYRDRDEKLFF. The whole variable domain, filled in from reference TRBV5-4 and TRBJ1-4, reads ETGVTQSPTHLIKTRGQQVTLRCSSQSGHNTVSWYQQALGQGPQFIFQYYREEENGRGNFPPRFSGLQFPNYSSELNVNALELDDSALYLCASSYRDRDEKLFFGSGTQLSVL.